By sample share, the clone carrying this T cell receptor beta chain is large. Per the study methods: Between-group CDR3 differences, defined by clinicopathological status, yielded a distant-metastasis classifier for papillary thyroid cancer. From the PCR reads, TCRdb re-called clones with MiXCR. The V and J calls and clone size come from TCRdb's table, not from the authors' own analysis. This sample has approximately 9,000 clones, with about a third found just once. Not a single patient had been given any form of treatment at any point before undergoing thyroid surgery. These data come from a study of metastatic and nonmetastatic thyroid tumors. The CDR3 is made up of 16 amino acids. Germline-derived CDR1 and CDR2 are SGHAT and FQNNGV. Trimming removed 0 bases from V and 4 bases from J; junction bases left unmatched: 7.

The gene calls are TRBV11-2 and TRBJ2-7, with 9 bases aligning to TRBD2. Sequences were obtained from adjacent normal tissue. The receptor comes from a female donor with papillary thyroid cancer or a benign thyroid nodule (not recorded which). Some clones in this sample may be carry-over from other donors' samples. The CDR3 protein is CASSLDVAGVGYEQYF. CDR3 nucleotides: TGTGCCAGCAGCTTAGATGTAGCGGGAGTGGGTTACGAGCAGTACTTC. Full variable domain (missing parts from reference TRBV11-2 and TRBJ2-7): EAGVAQSPRYKIIEKRQSVAFWCNPISGHATLYWYQQILGQGPKLLIQFQNNGVVDDSQLPKDRFSAERLKGVDSTLKIQPAKLEDSAVYLCASSLDVAGVGYEQYFGPGTRLTVT.